This T cell receptor (beta chain) was obtained from a study of PD-L1 blockade in urothelial cancer. Study overall: Blood-derived samples held a median about 130,000 T cells.

Time point indicated: pretreatment peripheral blood. Only in-frame clones appear in the TCRdb table, and some are missing; sequencing was by immunoSEQ multiplex PCR. The repertoire holds tens of thousands of clones, with roughly 77% as singletons. V shed 0 bases, J shed 8 bases, and the junction held 7 bases outside the gene matches. The CDR3 runs to 16 residues. Germline V gene sequence: CDR1 MNHEY, CDR2 SMNVEV (reference sequence). The sample holds a few counts of this clone. This material consisted of PBMCs, taken around atezolizumab (anti-PD-L1) treatment. This TCR was sampled from an older man with urothelial cancer. The V and J genes are TRBV27 and TRBJ2-3, with TRBD2 matching over 11 bases. The CDR3 sequence is CASSLSLAGVGGTQYF. The DNA of the CDR3 is TGTGCCAGCAGTTTATCACTAGCGGGAGTCGGGGGTACGCAGTATTTT.